This TCR beta chain is drawn from a study of blood T cell repertoires in COVID-19. In the original workflow: Estimation of nucleated cell counts relied on the amplification of reference gene primers. Data came from immunoSEQ multiplex PCR; TCRdb stores just in-frame clones and leaves some out. The V and J calls and the clone size are those of that table, but D and trimming were determined from the DNA. This sample yields about 180,000 clones, of which 70% to 90% are seen a single time; around 10% belongs to the top ten. The receptor's source is a woman over 75 with acute or convalescent COVID-19. Sequencing used peripheral blood.

The CDR3 here is CASTKSGKETQYF. The DNA of the CDR3 is TGTGCCAGCACTAAGAGCGGAAAAGAGACCCAGTACTTC. The J gene is TRBJ2-5, the V gene TRBV3-1 (or the pseudogene TRBV3-2); tentative D call: TRBD2 (5 bases). CDR3 length equals 13 residues. Germline assignment: CDR1 LGHDT and CDR2 YNNKEL (reference sequence). V lost 7 bases and J lost 3, with 12 bases in between.